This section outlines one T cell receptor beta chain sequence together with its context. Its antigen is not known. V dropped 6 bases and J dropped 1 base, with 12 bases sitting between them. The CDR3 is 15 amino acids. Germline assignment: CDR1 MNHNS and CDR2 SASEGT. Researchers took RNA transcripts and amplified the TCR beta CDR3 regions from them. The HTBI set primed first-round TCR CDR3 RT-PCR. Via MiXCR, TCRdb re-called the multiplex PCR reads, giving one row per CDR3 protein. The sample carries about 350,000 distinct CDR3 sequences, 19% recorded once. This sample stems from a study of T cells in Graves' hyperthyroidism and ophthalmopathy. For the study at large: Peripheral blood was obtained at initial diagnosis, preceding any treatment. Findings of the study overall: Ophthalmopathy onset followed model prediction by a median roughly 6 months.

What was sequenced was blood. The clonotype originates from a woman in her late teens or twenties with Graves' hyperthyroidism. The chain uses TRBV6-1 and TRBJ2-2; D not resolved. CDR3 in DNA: TGTGCCAGCAGGACCACCGGGCTGAACACCGGGGAGCTGTTTTTT. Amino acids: CASRTTGLNTGELFF.